This T cell receptor beta chain was captured in a study of cytomegalovirus exposure and HLA in healthy donors. This clone was counted once. The target antigen is unknown. Germline V CDR1 and CDR2: SGHRS, YFSETQ. The CDR3 is 18 amino acids. Trimming at V came to 1 base and at J to 0 bases, leaving 5 bases not matched to a gene. 60 Vbeta and 13 Jbeta primers were used in PCR. Some clones are missing from TCRdb's copy, which holds only in-frame ones; the method was immunoSEQ multiplex PCR. Altogether more than 25,000 clones are present, roughly 60% being singletons, with the ten largest covering approximately 43%. General study findings and limits: Cytomegalovirus association was listed for 164 TCR beta chains. In vitro checks showed that a few CMV-associated chains really do target CMV antigens. Sequencing likely produced, as an artifact, a cluster of highly shared sequence variants.

Those who donated were healthy bone marrow donors. Sequenced input: PBMCs. This chain links TRBV5-1 with TRBJ2-6; 9 bases align to TRBD1. The receptor comes from a male donor in good health and CMV-seropositive. CDR3 nucleotides: TGCGCCAGCAGCTTGATTGGGACAGGGCTCTCTGGGGCCAACGTCCTGACTTTC. This gives the protein CASSLIGTGLSGANVLTF. The full variable domain, with the rest looked up from reference TRBV5-1 and TRBJ2-6, is KAGVTQTPRYLIKTRGQQVTLSCSPISGHRSVSWYQQTPGQGLQFLFEYFSETQRNKGNFPGRFSGRQFSNSRSEMNVSTLELGDSALYLCASSLIGTGLSGANVLTFGAGSRLTVL.